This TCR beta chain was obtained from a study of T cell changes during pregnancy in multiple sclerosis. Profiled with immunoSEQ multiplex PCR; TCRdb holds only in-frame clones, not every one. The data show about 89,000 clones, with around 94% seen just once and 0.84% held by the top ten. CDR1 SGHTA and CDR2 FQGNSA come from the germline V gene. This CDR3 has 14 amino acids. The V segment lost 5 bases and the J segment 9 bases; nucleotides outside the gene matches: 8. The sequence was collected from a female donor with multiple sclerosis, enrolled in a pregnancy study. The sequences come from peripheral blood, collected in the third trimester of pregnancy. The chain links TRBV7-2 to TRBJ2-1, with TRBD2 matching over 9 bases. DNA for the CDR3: TGTGCCAGCAGCGTCCCTAGCGGGACCGCTGAGCAGTTCTTC. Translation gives CASSVPSGTAEQFF.